The rows below give T cell receptor beta chains drawn from one sample of a study of shared clonotypes between healthy human individuals. Assay used: immunoSEQ multiplex PCR; TCRdb lists only in-frame clones, some missing. The data hold about 2 million clones, with about 95% observed a single time. The sample comprised naive CD8+ T cells sorted from blood. These receptor sequences come from a man in his late teens or twenties in good health. CDR3s include the opening cysteine and the closing phenylalanine or tryptophan. D genes are given only for firm matches. Not every row has a clone size; where given, it reads once, few, many or a size class.

V	D	size	J	CDR3	DNA
TRBV6-5	-	-	TRBJ2-3	CASSYVGEDTQYF	TGTGCCAGCAGTTACGTAGGGGAAGATACGCAGTATTTT
TRBV6-1	TRBD1	-	TRBJ1-2	CASSELRQGALGYTF	TGTGCCAGCAGTGAATTAAGGCAGGGGGCTCTTGGCTACACCTTC
TRBV7-2	-	-	TRBJ2-7	CASSSLSGLGVYEQYF	TGTGCCAGCAGCTCCCTCTCGGGCCTGGGCGTATACGAGCAGTACTTC
TRBV28	TRBD2	-	TRBJ2-5	CASSLFDGGAPETQYF	TGTGCCAGCAGTTTATTCGACGGGGGGGCTCCAGAGACCCAGTACTTC
TRBV5-4	-	few	TRBJ2-7	CASSLGRGSSYEQYF	TGTGCCAGCAGCTTGGGACGGGGGAGCTCCTACGAGCAGTACTTC
TRBV7-2	TRBD2	-	TRBJ2-3	CASSSLAGAPTDTQYF	TGTGCCAGCAGCTCTTTAGCGGGAGCCCCCACAGATACGCAGTATTTT
TRBV5-4	-	few	TRBJ1-1	CASSLIGGLNTEAFF	TGTGCCAGCAGCTTAATTGGAGGGTTGAACACTGAAGCTTTCTTT
TRBV27	TRBD1	-	TRBJ1-2	CASSLFPGQGLYGYTF	TGTGCCAGCAGTTTATTTCCGGGACAGGGCCTCTATGGCTACACCTTC
TRBV27	-	-	TRBJ1-5	CAIWGGSNQPQHF	TGTGCCATCTGGGGAGGAAGCAATCAGCCCCAGCATTTT
TRBV30	-	-	TRBJ2-2	CAWSGQGGIAGELFF	TGTGCCTGGAGTGGACAGGGAGGTATAGCCGGGGAGCTGTTTTTT
TRBV6-5	-	-	TRBJ1-2	CASSYSSEPAIYGYTF	TGTGCCAGCAGTTACTCCTCGGAGCCGGCGATCTATGGCTACACCTTC
TRBV10-3	-	-	TRBJ1-3	CAITPNSGNTIYF	TGTGCCATCACTCCGAACTCTGGAAACACCATATATTTT
TRBV2	TRBD2	-	TRBJ2-2	CASGTSGGTGELFF	TGTGCCAGCGGGACTAGCGGGGGAACCGGGGAGCTGTTTTTT
TRBV7-8	TRBD2	-	TRBJ2-7	CASSAGLAGLTYEQYF	TGTGCCAGCAGCGCTGGACTAGCGGGTCTCACATACGAGCAGTACTTC
TRBV15	-	-	TRBJ2-3	CATSRELGDTQYF	TGTGCCACCAGCAGAGAACTAGGGGATACGCAGTATTTT
TRBV7-9	TRBD1	-	TRBJ1-3	CASSLVGQGAPGNTIYF	TGTGCCAGCAGCTTAGTCGGACAGGGGGCGCCGGGAAACACCATATATTTT
TRBV28	-	-	TRBJ2-7	CASSLVFWQGAYEQYF	-
TRBV7-9	-	-	TRBJ1-5	CASSPPPTRGSSNQPQHF	TGTGCCAGCAGCCCCCCCCCTACGAGGGGTTCTAGCAATCAGCCCCAGCATTTT
TRBV9	-	-	TRBJ2-7	CASSGEYEQYF	TGTGCCAGCAGCGGGGAGTACGAGCAGTACTTC
TRBV18	-	-	TRBJ1-6	CASSPSPGQSYNSPLHF	TGTGCCAGCTCACCGTCTCCAGGGCAATCCTATAATTCACCCCTCCACTTT